Below, 5 T cell receptor beta chains from the same sample are listed, as sequenced in a study of circulating and synovial CD4+ cells in juvenile arthritis. TCRdb's copy holds only in-frame clones and misses some; the assay was immunoSEQ multiplex PCR. The data contain about 32,000 clones, around 93% of them singletons. Sequenced: CD4+ T cells from blood. The receptors stem from a human donor with juvenile idiopathic arthritis.

The CDR3 protein is CASIPPGRSEQYF. The CDR3 DNA reads as TGTGCCAGCATACCACCCGGGAGGTCCGAGCAGTACTTC. The rearrangement links TRBV6-5 to TRBJ2-7; 7 nucleotides align to TRBD2. The V gene end was trimmed by 7 bases and the J gene end by 6 bases; junction bases not matched to a gene: 9. The CDR3 length is 13 residues. Germline V gene sequence: CDR1 MNHEY, CDR2 SVGAGI.

J is TRBJ2-7 and V is TRBV27; 8 bases map to TRBD2. The J segment lost 4 bases and the V segment lost 6 bases, leaving 11 bases of the junction unmatched. Germline loops: CDR1 MNHEY, CDR2 SMNVEV (reference sequence). CDR3 size: 15 residues. The CDR3 DNA is TGTGCCAGCAGCCGTAGACCGGGACTAGGGTACGAGCAGTACTTC. This translates into CASSRRPGLGYEQYF.

The chain links TRBV21-1 to TRBJ1-2; the table's D call, TRBD1, has no DNA check behind it. TRBV21-1 is noted as a pseudogene. The CDR3 length is 10 residues. CDR3 amino acids: CPKGVYGYTF. Written as DNA, the CDR3 is TGTCCTAAGGGGGTCTATGGCTACACCTTC.

About this clone itself: At one end the junction does not follow the germline gene, possibly because of a read error. Other DNA sequences in this specimen translate into the identical CDR3. The V gene is TRBV7-7, the J gene TRBJ2-5, with D possibly matching TRBD1 (6 bases). The CDR3 is 13 residues long. Germline V gene data show CDR1 as SSHAT and CDR2 as FNYEAQ (reference sequence). This CDR3 reads CASSSDRQETQYF. The CDR3 DNA reads as TGTGCTAGCAGCTCAGACAGGCAAGAGACCCAGTACTTC.

The chain employs TRBV5-4 and TRBJ2-1, with 9 bases identical to TRBD1. The CDR3 has 15 residues. V dropped 5 bases and J dropped 1; count of bases not matched to a gene: 4. Per the germline V gene, CDR1 is SGHNT and CDR2 is YYREEE (reference sequence). CDR3: CASRLDRGSYNEQFF. The CDR3 DNA sequence: TGTGCCAGCAGACTCGACAGGGGGTCCTACAATGAGCAGTTCTTC.